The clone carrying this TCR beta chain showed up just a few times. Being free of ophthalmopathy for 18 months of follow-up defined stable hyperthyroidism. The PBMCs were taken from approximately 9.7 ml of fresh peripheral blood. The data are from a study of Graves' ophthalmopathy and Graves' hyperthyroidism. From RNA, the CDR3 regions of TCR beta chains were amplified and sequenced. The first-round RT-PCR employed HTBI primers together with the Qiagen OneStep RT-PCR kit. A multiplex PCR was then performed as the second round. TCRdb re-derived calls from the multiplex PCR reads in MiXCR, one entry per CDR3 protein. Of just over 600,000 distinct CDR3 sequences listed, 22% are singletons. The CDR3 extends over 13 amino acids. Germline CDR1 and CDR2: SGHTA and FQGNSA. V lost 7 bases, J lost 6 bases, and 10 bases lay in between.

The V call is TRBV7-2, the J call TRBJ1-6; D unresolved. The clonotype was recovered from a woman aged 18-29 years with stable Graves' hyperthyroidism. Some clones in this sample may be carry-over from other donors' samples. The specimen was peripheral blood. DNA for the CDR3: TGTGCCAGCACACCCATCGCTAATTCACCCCTCCACTTT. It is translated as CASTPIANSPLHF.